The entry below describes one T cell receptor beta chain. In the study's own analysis: Reference gene primer amplification gave estimated nucleated cell counts. The protocol was immunoSEQ multiplex PCR, while the TCRdb copy is restricted to in-frame clones and leaves out a portion. The V and J calls and clone size were taken over from that table, and D and trimming were inferred from the DNA. Here the sample spans 250,000 to 350,000 clones, more than 80% being singletons. Participant-reported clinical history was the basis for cohort assignment. This sample was taken from a study of blood T cell repertoires in COVID-19. The overall study: Samples of COVID-19 (acute and convalescent) were obtained from the United States, Italy and Spain.

The germline V gene has CDR1 MNHNY and CDR2 SVGAGI (reference sequence). This CDR3 comprises 16 residues. V lost 5 bases, J lost 2 bases, and 11 bases stayed unmatched. Sample: PBMCs or T cells enriched from blood (not recorded which). This TCR derives from a woman in her 30s who had recovered from COVID-19. The chain joins TRBV6-6 to TRBJ1-1; 7 bases align to TRBD1. The CDR3 sequence: CASSQNLGTVNTEAFF. CDR3 nucleotides: TGTGCCAGCAGTCAGAACCTAGGGACAGTTAACACTGAAGCTTTCTTT.